These 25 T cell receptor beta chains originate from one sample sequenced in a study of cytomegalovirus exposure and HLA in healthy donors listed by TCRdb under 2017. Libraries came from the immunoSEQ multiplex PCR assay. This is the immuneACCESS table as TCRdb keeps it, with only in-frame sequences that have V and J called. A part of the clones is gone; compared with another copy, unresolved V genes explain less than half, and the rest is unexplained. Within this sample are approximately 300,000 clones, with about nine tenths of them counted one time only. Clones ranked in the top ten supply roughly 1.2% of the sample. The sequencing input was PBMCs. The receptors come from a woman aged 30 to 39 in good health and CMV-seropositive.

This chain links TRBV2 with TRBJ2-7; D call uncertain. CDR3 length: 12 residues. The germline V and J ends were trimmed by 4 bases and 3 bases, with 7 bases remaining between them. Germline assignment: CDR1 SNHLY and CDR2 FYNNEI. The CDR3 sequence is CASSVEFYEQYF. CDR3 nucleotides: TGTGCCAGCAGTGTTGAGTTCTACGAGCAGTACTTC.

The chain links TRBV28 to TRBJ2-7, with 13 positions matching TRBD2. Germline CDR1 and CDR2: MDHEN and SYDVKM. The CDR3 has 19 amino acids. Losses at the gene ends were 3 bases for V and 5 bases for J; bases not matched to a gene: 16. In nucleotides, the CDR3 is TGTGCCAGCAGTTTCCTAGGGACTAGCGGGAATTGGAAAGTCAACGAGCAGTACTTC. Amino acids: CASSFLGTSGNWKVNEQYF.

The V call is TRBV2, the J call TRBJ2-1, with no clear D. Germline CDR1 reads SNHLY; CDR2 reads FYNNEI. The length of the CDR3 is 12 residues. Trimming shortened V by 7 bases and J by 4 bases, and 8 bases separated the two germline ends. The DNA of the CDR3 is TGTGCCAGCATGTCACAGTACAATGAGCAGTTCTTC. Its translation is CASMSQYNEQFF. Using reference TRBV2 and TRBJ2-1 for the parts outside the CDR3, the full variable domain is EPEVTQTPSHQVTQMGQEVILRCVPISNHLYFYWYRQILGQKVEFLVSFYNNEISEKSEIFDDQFSVERPDGSNFTLKIRSTKLEDSAMYFCASMSQYNEQFFGPGTRLTVL.

The chain carries TRBV28 and TRBJ2-6; D gene uncertain. V was trimmed by 6 bases and J by 0 bases, leaving 9 bases between them. In germline, CDR1 is MDHEN, CDR2 SYDVKM. This CDR3 has 15 residues. The CDR3 region is CASSLDLSGANVLTF. Here the CDR3 DNA reads TGTGCCAGCAGCCTGGACCTCTCTGGGGCCAACGTCCTGACTTTC.

This clone was seen a few times. This chain connects TRBV28 to TRBJ1-5; 7 bases are a match to TRBD1. CDR3 length equals 14 residues. Germline V gene data show CDR1 as MDHEN and CDR2 as SYDVKM. V dropped 3 bases and J dropped 6; count of bases not matched to a gene: 5. This CDR3 reads CASSLSTGVQPQHF. The CDR3, as DNA: TGTGCCAGCAGTTTGAGCACAGGGGTTCAGCCCCAGCATTTT.

This clone was seen once. This chain connects TRBV30 to TRBJ2-7; tentatively, D is TRBD1 or TRBD2 (5 bases each). CDR3 length: 14 residues. The germline V gene has CDR1 GTSNPN and CDR2 SVGIG (reference sequence). The V and J ends lost 5 bases and 2 bases respectively, with 16 bases between them. CDR3 nucleotides: TGTGCCTGGTCCACCGGGACCACCGCCTACGAGCAGTACTTC. As protein: CAWSTGTTAYEQYF.

This chain links TRBV18 with TRBJ1-2, with 7 bases identical to TRBD1. J lost 6 bases, V lost 6 bases, and 13 bases had no gene match. CDR1 KGHSH and CDR2 LQKENI come from the germline V gene. The CDR3 contains 15 residues. The CDR3, as DNA: TGTGCCAGCTCCCGATCACAGGGGCTAAGCGATGGCTACACCTTC. It encodes CASSRSQGLSDGYTF.

This clone was counted a few times. The chain joins TRBV7-2 to TRBJ2-1; 10 bases are a match to TRBD1. The germline gives CDR1 SGHTA, CDR2 FQGNSA. The CDR3 consists of 11 residues. V gave up 5 bases and J gave up 15 bases; unmatched junction bases: 4. In nucleotides, the CDR3 is TGTGCCAGCAGCCCCAGGGACAGGGGGTTCTTC. As protein: CASSPRDRGFF.

V usage is TRBV5-6 and J usage is TRBJ1-5; 7 bases line up with TRBD1. V was clipped by 3 bases and J by 1 base; unmatched bases: 7. Germline CDR1 and CDR2: SGHDT and YYEEEE. CDR3 size: 16 residues. CDR3 sequence reads: CASSSTGELSNQPQHF. The CDR3 DNA follows: TGTGCCAGCAGCTCCACAGGGGAACTCAGCAATCAGCCCCAGCATTTT. Using reference TRBV5-6 and TRBJ1-5 for the parts outside the CDR3, the full variable domain is DAGVTQSPTHLIKTRGQQVTLRCSPKSGHDTVSWYQQALGQGPQFIFQYYEEEERQRGNFPDRFSGHQFPNYSSELNVNALLLGDSALYLCASSSTGELSNQPQHFGDGTRLSIL.

The gene calls are TRBV6-5 and TRBJ1-6; D not resolved. Trimming cost V 7 bases and J 7 bases, with 11 bases left between them. From germline, CDR1 is MNHEY and CDR2 SVGAGI. The CDR3 covers 13 residues. CDR3 amino acids: CASKDYGNSPLHF. CDR3 bases: TGTGCCAGCAAGGATTACGGCAATTCACCCCTCCACTTT.

The chain combines TRBV4-3 with TRBJ2-5, with 8 bases fitting TRBD1. The germline V gene has CDR1 LGHNA and CDR2 YSLEER. The CDR3 contains 16 residues. With 0 bases clipped from V and 4 bases from J, the junction kept 7 bases outside the gene matches. CDR3 in DNA: TGCGCCAGCAGCCAAGAAACAGGGGGTTGGCGAGAGACCCAGTACTTC. Encoded protein: CASSQETGGWRETQYF.

The V call is TRBV7-7, the J call TRBJ2-7; D unresolved. The CDR3 runs to 14 residues. V was trimmed by 5 bases and J by 3 bases, leaving 14 bases between them. Per the germline V gene, CDR1 is SSHAT and CDR2 is FNYEAQ (reference sequence). The chain's CDR3 is CASSREHGFYEQYF. The CDR3, as DNA: TGTGCCAGCAGCCGAGAACACGGTTTCTACGAGCAGTACTTC. The whole variable domain, filled in from reference TRBV7-7 and TRBJ2-7, reads GAGVSQSPRYKVTKRGQDVTLRCDPISSHATLYWYQQALGQGPEFLTYFNYEAQPDKSGLPSDRFSAERPEGSISTLTIQRTEQRDSAMYRCASSREHGFYEQYFGPGTRLTVT.

This clone was detected only once. The J gene is TRBJ2-7, the V gene TRBV28; no clear D gene. Germline V gene sequence: CDR1 MDHEN, CDR2 SYDVKM. V lost 4 bases to trimming and J lost 6 bases, with 16 bases between them. This CDR3 has 14 amino acids. Written as DNA, the CDR3 is TGTGCCAGCAGTTCCCTGGATTCTGGTGTCGAGCAGTACTTC. It is translated as CASSSLDSGVEQYF.

This chain connects TRBV7-6 to TRBJ2-3, with TRBD2 matching 7 bases. Losses at the gene ends were 4 bases for V and 2 bases for J; bases not matched to a gene: 9. CDR3 length: 16 amino acids. Germline values: CDR1 SGHVS, CDR2 FNYEAQ. CDR3 sequence reads: CASSSQAGRYTDTQYF. The CDR3 region has the DNA TGTGCCAGCAGCTCTCAAGCGGGACGGTACACAGATACGCAGTATTTT.

The CDR3 region is CATSRDWDRDEKLFF. The CDR3 DNA reads as TGTGCCACCAGCAGAGATTGGGACAGAGATGAAAAACTGTTTTTT. The genes are TRBV15 and TRBJ1-4; 7 bases are shared with TRBD1. This CDR3 spans 15 amino acids. The germline gives CDR1 LNHNV, CDR2 YYDKDF (reference sequence). V shed 0 bases, J shed 6 bases, and the junction held 4 bases outside the gene matches.

This clone was seen just once. The rearrangement links TRBV9 to TRBJ2-1; D remains ambiguous. V was cut by 4 bases and J by 7 bases, with 15 bases left in between. Germline V CDR1 and CDR2: SGDLS, YYNGEE. This CDR3 spans 14 amino acids. The CDR3 here is CASSSQKGQNEQFF. The CDR3 coding sequence is TGTGCCAGCAGCTCCCAGAAGGGCCAGAATGAGCAGTTCTTC.

The V call is TRBV18, the J call TRBJ2-5; no clear D. Germline V gene sequence: CDR1 KGHSH, CDR2 LQKENI. This CDR3 contains 12 residues. V lost 4 bases, J lost 4 bases, and 7 bases lay in between. In DNA, the CDR3 is TGTGCCAGCTCACGGGTGGGAGAGACCCAGTACTTC. It is translated as CASSRVGETQYF.

The chain carries TRBV2 and TRBJ1-5, with 8 nucleotides matching TRBD1. The CDR3 consists of 15 residues. With 6 bases clipped from V and 6 bases from J, the junction kept 10 bases outside the gene matches. The germline CDR1 and CDR2 sequences are SNHLY and FYNNEI. In DNA form, the CDR3 reads TGTGCCAGCAGGACCGGGACAACAGGGGGTCAGCCCCAGCATTTT. Residues: CASRTGTTGGQPQHF.

The chain joins TRBV27 to TRBJ1-4, with 10 bases fitting TRBD1. Germline CDR1 and CDR2: MNHEY and SMNVEV (reference sequence). This CDR3 region has 15 residues. V gave up 3 bases and J gave up 8 bases; unmatched junction bases: 6. In nucleotides, the CDR3 is TGTGCCAGCAGTTTTGGACAGGGGGAGGGGGAAAAACTGTTTTTT. It is translated as CASSFGQGEGEKLFF.

Details on this clone: The same CDR3 arises from other DNA sequences in this sample as well. The J gene is TRBJ2-7, the V gene TRBV30, with TRBD1 identical over 7 bases. Trimming removed 2 bases from V and 3 bases from J; junction bases left unmatched: 4. Germline assignment: CDR1 GTSNPN and CDR2 SVGIG (reference sequence). The CDR3 length is 13 residues. CDR3 residues: CAWSLGTDYEQYF. The CDR3, as DNA: TGTGCCTGGAGTCTAGGGACAGACTACGAGCAGTACTTC.

V usage is TRBV2 and J usage is TRBJ2-2, with a tentative D call TRBD2 (6 bases). The CDR3 is made up of 18 amino acids. V was trimmed by 4 bases and J by 7 bases, leaving 25 bases between them. The germline CDR1 and CDR2 sequences are SNHLY and FYNNEI. The CDR3: CASSGGGGGEGWHGELFF. The CDR3 bases are TGTGCCAGCAGTGGAGGAGGTGGCGGGGAAGGTTGGCACGGGGAGCTGTTTTTT.

The chain links TRBV15 to TRBJ2-3, with D maybe TRBD1 (6 bases). V lost 3 bases to trimming and J lost 4 bases, with 14 bases between them. The CDR3 totals 15 residues. Per germline, CDR1 LNHNV and CDR2 YYDKDF (reference sequence). The CDR3 bases are TGTGCCACCAGCAGCACAGGGATTAGGGCAGATACGCAGTATTTT. It is translated as CATSSTGIRADTQYF.

The genes are TRBV6-6 and TRBJ2-7, with 10 nucleotides matching TRBD1. The CDR3 has 13 residues. V was pared by 6 bases and J by 6 bases, with 5 bases of the junction left unmatched. Germline V gene data show CDR1 as MNHNY and CDR2 as SVGAGI (reference sequence). This chain's CDR3 is CASRPGQGIEQYF. CDR3 DNA sequence: TGTGCCAGCAGACCGGGACAGGGGATCGAGCAGTACTTC.

The V call is TRBV7-8, the J call TRBJ2-7; D not certain. Germline V gene data show CDR1 as SGHVS and CDR2 as FQNEAQ. The CDR3 is 15 amino acids. V was clipped by 2 bases and J by 3 bases, with 14 bases between them. CDR3 protein: CASSLLGFDNYEQYF. CDR3 DNA sequence: TGTGCCAGCAGCTTACTGGGATTCGATAACTACGAGCAGTACTTC.

This clone was detected only once. V is TRBV13 and J is TRBJ1-1; no firm D call. The germline gives CDR1 PRHDT, CDR2 FYEKMQ (reference sequence). The CDR3 runs 15 residues. The V gene lost 5 bases and the J gene lost 3 bases, with 16 bases spanning the gap. CDR3 nucleotide sequence: TGTGCCAGCAGCCTCGGGATGGACGGATACACTGAAGCTTTCTTT. Protein product: CASSLGMDGYTEAFF.